This TCR beta chain was identified during a study of blood T cell repertoires in COVID-19. Looking at the study overall: PBMCs, B-cell-depleted T cells, or T cells provided the cDNA or gDNA that made up the material.

Followed over time, Seattle patients had been enrolled while infection was active. This table comes from immunoSEQ multiplex PCR, and its TCRdb copy is limited to in-frame clones, with some not included. The profile shows 250,000 to 350,000 clones, roughly 90% of them singletons. This TCR came from a woman in her twenties or thirties with COVID-19, enrolled during active disease. Sequencing was done on a sample of peripheral blood.

The CDR3, as DNA: TGTGCCAGCAGCTTCGAGACAACCACCGGGGAGCTGTTTTTT. Translated, it gives CASSFETTTGELFF. The chain joins TRBV7-9 to TRBJ2-2; D gene ambiguous. V was pared by 3 bases and J by 4 bases, with 9 bases between. From germline, CDR1 is SEHNR and CDR2 FQNEAQ (reference sequence). This CDR3 is 14 amino acids long.